Listed below are T cell receptor beta chains from one sample, sequenced in a study of cytomegalovirus exposure and HLA in healthy donors. The method was immunoSEQ multiplex PCR; TCRdb's version includes in-frame clones alone and lacks a portion of them. The sample has about 200,000 clones, under 70% seen once. The source material was PBMCs. These receptors were collected from a man aged 35 to 55 in good health and CMV-seropositive. Each CDR3 is given with its conserved first and last residue. D genes are given only for firm matches. Some rows have no size entry. The others give once, few or many, or a class for an expanded clone.

>.|.|16|TRBV9|TRBJ2-3
TGTGCCAGCAGCCCCGACGGGACTCCGGGGAGAGATACGCAGTATTTT
CASSPDGTPGRDTQYF
>TRBD2|few|16|TRBV5-1|TRBJ2-3
TGCGCCAGCAGAGCGACGGGGGGTCAGCCCACAGATACGCAGTATTTT
CASRATGGQPTDTQYF
>.|.|13|TRBV6-5|TRBJ1-1
TGTGCCAGCAGCACGGGTGGGGCCCCTGAAGCTTTCTTT
CASSTGGAPEAFF
>TRBD1|.|16|TRBV7-2|TRBJ1-1
TGTGCCAGCAGCTCCAAGGAAGGACAGGGGCTCCGATGGGCTTTCTTT
CASSSKEGQGLRWAFF
>TRBD2|.|14|TRBV28|TRBJ2-7
TGTGCCAGCACCTCGACCGGGAGGGGTTTCGAGCAGTACTTC
CASTSTGRGFEQYF
>TRBD2|.|16|TRBV5-1|TRBJ2-1
TGCGCCAGCAGCTTGGAGGGGCGGGGGGGCACATATGAGCAGTTCTTC
CASSLEGRGGTYEQFF
>.|.|13|TRBV5-4|TRBJ1-1
TGTGCCAGCAGACAGAATTTGAACACTGAAGCTTTCTTT
CASRQNLNTEAFF
>.|.|13|TRBV2|TRBJ1-1
TGTGCCAGCAGTGAAAAGGAGGGCACTGAAGCTTTCTTT
CASSEKEGTEAFF
>TRBD1|.|16|TRBV4-3|TRBJ1-4
TGCGCCAGCAGCCAAGCCCCTTGGGCCAGGGGACAGGAACTGTTTTTT
CASSQAPWARGQELFF
>.|few|14|TRBV10-2|TRBJ1-5
TGCGCCAGCAGTGAGGACAGTCCCAATCAGCCCCAGCATTTT
CASSEDSPNQPQHF
>.|.|15|TRBV19|TRBJ1-1
TGTGCCAGTAGTATAGGGGGGGGCCCTAACACTGAAGCTTTCTTT
CASSIGGGPNTEAFF
>.|once|13|TRBV9|TRBJ2-7
TGTGCCAGCAGCGTAGGGGCCCATTACGAGCAGTACTTC
CASSVGAHYEQYF
>.|few|19|TRBV5-1|TRBJ2-3
TGCGCCAGCAGCTTGAGCCTACCCACAGGGACCGCGCCAACAGATACGCAGTATTTT
CASSLSLPTGTAPTDTQYF
>TRBD1|.|16|TRBV2|TRBJ1-2
TGTGCCAGCAGCAACTACATGACAGGGATTAACTATGGCTACACCTTC
CASSNYMTGINYGYTF
>.|.|15|TRBV23-1|TRBJ1-1
TGCGCCAGCCGGCTTCTAGGGGCAGGGTTCACTGAAGCTTTCTTT
CASRLLGAGFTEAFF
>TRBD2|.|17|TRBV2|TRBJ2-7
TGTGCCAGCAGTGAAGGGGGACTAGCGGGAAACTCCTACGAGCAGTACTTC
CASSEGGLAGNSYEQYF
>TRBD1|.|16|TRBV6-1|TRBJ1-5
TGTGCCAGCAGTGCCTGGGACAGGGGCAGCAATCAGCCCCAGCATTTT
CASSAWDRGSNQPQHF
>.|.|15|TRBV7-8|TRBJ2-3
TGTGCCAGCAGCTTCTTGGGGGGGGCCGCAGATACGCAGTATTTT
CASSFLGGAADTQYF
>.|.|14|TRBV28|TRBJ1-2
TGTGCCAGCTTCAGTGGGGCGATGAACTATGGCTACACCTTC
CASFSGAMNYGYTF
>.|.|13|TRBV11-2|TRBJ1-3
TGTGCCAGCAGCTTAGTCGGTGGAAACACCATATATTTT
CASSLVGGNTIYF
>TRBD1|.|14|TRBV28|TRBJ1-5
TGTGCCAGCAGCCGAGACAGGGGTAATCAGCCCCAGCATTTT
CASSRDRGNQPQHF
>TRBD1|.|14|TRBV2|TRBJ1-6
TGTGCCAGCAGTACCGGGACAGGTGTGTCACCCCTCCACTTT
CASSTGTGVSPLHF
>.|.|13|TRBV6-5|TRBJ2-2
TGTGCCAGCAATTACGGTGGGCCCGGGGAGCTGTTTTTT
CASNYGGPGELFF
>.|.|14|TRBV27|TRBJ1-6
TGTGCCAGCAGTTCGGGGAGGAGGGATTCACCCCTCCACTTT
CASSSGRRDSPLHF
>TRBD1|.|15|TRBV6-6|TRBJ2-7
TGTGCCAGCAGCCCAACAGGGGGAAGGGCCTACGAGCAGTACTTC
CASSPTGGRAYEQYF
>.|.|13|TRBV5-1|TRBJ1-6
TGCGCCAGCAGCCGAGATGGGGGCCCACCCCTCCACTTT
CASSRDGGPPLHF
>.|.|14|TRBV7-2|TRBJ2-7
TGTGCCAGCAGCTTAGACCCTATTAACTACGAGCAGTACTTC
CASSLDPINYEQYF
>.|.|13|TRBV10-3|TRBJ1-6
TGTGCCATCAGTCTGAGAAGGGAGTCACCCCTCCACTTT
CAISLRRESPLHF
>.|.|11|TRBV2|TRBJ1-2
TGTGCCAGCAGTCCAGGGGATGGCTACACCTTC
CASSPGDGYTF
>.|.|16|TRBV10-3|TRBJ1-3
TGTGCCATCAGTGGAAGCGAGGGCCTCTCTGGAAACACCATATATTTT
CAISGSEGLSGNTIYF
>.|.|15|TRBV19|TRBJ1-4
TGTGCCAGTAGTATAAGGCGGGCAACTAATGAAAAACTGTTTTTT
CASSIRRATNEKLFF
>TRBD1|.|13|TRBV6-1|TRBJ1-2
TGTGCCAGCAGCCAGACAGGGGGTTTCGGCTACACCTTC
CASSQTGGFGYTF
>.|.|13|TRBV14|TRBJ1-1
TGTGCCAGCAGCCGGGGGCTGAACACTGAAGCTTTCTTT
CASSRGLNTEAFF